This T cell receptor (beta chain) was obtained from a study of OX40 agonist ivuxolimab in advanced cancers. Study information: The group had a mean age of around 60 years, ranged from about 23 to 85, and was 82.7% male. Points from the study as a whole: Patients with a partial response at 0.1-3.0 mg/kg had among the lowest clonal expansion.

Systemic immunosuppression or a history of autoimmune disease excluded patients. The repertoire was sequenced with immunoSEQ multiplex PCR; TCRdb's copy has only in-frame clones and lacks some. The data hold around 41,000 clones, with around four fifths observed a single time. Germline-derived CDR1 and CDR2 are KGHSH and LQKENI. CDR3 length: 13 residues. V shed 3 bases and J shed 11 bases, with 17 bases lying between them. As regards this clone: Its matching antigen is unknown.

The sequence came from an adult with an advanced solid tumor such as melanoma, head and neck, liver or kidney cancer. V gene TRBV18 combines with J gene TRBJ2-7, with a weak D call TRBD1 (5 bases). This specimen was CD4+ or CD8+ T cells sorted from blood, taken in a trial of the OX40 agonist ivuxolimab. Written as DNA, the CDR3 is TGTGCCAGCTCACCGGGCAGGGCCTCCTTTGAGTACTTC. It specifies CASSPGRASFEYF.